This TCR beta chain is drawn from a study of shared clonotypes between healthy human individuals. Germline CDR1 SGHVS, CDR2 FNYEAQ. The CDR3 runs to 15 residues. The V gene end was trimmed by 0 bases and the J gene end by 0 bases; junction bases not matched to a gene: 2. The study, taken as a whole, reports: Rarefaction analysis demonstrated incomplete sorted-subset sequencing notwithstanding large depth.

Deep-level assay runs were performed. Over several immunoSEQ plates, each subset's genomic DNA was distributed in even portions. Using immunoSEQ multiplex PCR, the repertoire was profiled, and TCRdb retains in-frame clones only, with some absent. The profile covers roughly 2,000,000 clones, with about 95% appearing a single time and roughly 1.2% taken by the ten largest. Naive CD8 cells were CD45RO-negative, positively selected for CCR7, excluding terminally differentiated effector memory CD45RA+ cells. The donors were adults (healthy and HIV-negative) with no recent acute infections or vaccinations. As to this clone: The antigen is unknown.

The sequencing input was naive CD8+ T cells sorted from blood. The rearrangement links TRBV7-6 to TRBJ2-7; 7 positions match TRBD1. The TCR comes from a man younger than 30 in good health. Here the CDR3 reads CASSLAQGLSYEQYF. DNA of the CDR3: TGTGCCAGCAGCTTAGCACAGGGGCTCTCCTACGAGCAGTACTTC.